This is a list of T cell receptor beta chains from one sample in a study of blood T cell repertoires in COVID-19. The table came from immunoSEQ multiplex PCR; TCRdb's copy has only in-frame clones and leaves some out. The table shows 15,000 to 20,000 clones, with roughly 86% occurring only once. Input material: peripheral blood. These receptors all come from a human donor in a cohort sampled during active COVID-19. CDR3s include the opening cysteine and the closing phenylalanine or tryptophan. Fields, in order: clone size, D gene, V gene, J gene, CDR3 protein, CDR3 DNA. The D gene is left open where the match is weak. Size is omitted from some rows. Given values are once, few, many or a class for expanded clones.

clone size: -
D gene: -
V gene: TRBV18
J gene: TRBJ1-2
CDR3 protein: CASSPAPTSDYGYTF
CDR3 DNA: TGTGCCAGCTCCCCAGCACCAACCTCGGACTATGGCTACACCTTC

clone size: -
D gene: TRBD2
V gene: TRBV20-1
J gene: TRBJ2-1
CDR3 protein: CSAIPGTSAVF
CDR3 DNA: TGCAGTGCTATCCCCGGGACTAGCGCCGTCTTC

clone size: once
D gene: -
V gene: TRBV29-1
J gene: TRBJ2-7
CDR3 protein: CSVDPPFGREQYF
CDR3 DNA: TGCAGCGTTGATCCCCCTTTTGGCCGCGAGCAGTACTTC

clone size: -
D gene: TRBD1
V gene: TRBV11-1
J gene: TRBJ1-1
CDR3 protein: CASSWSGTVNTEAFF
CDR3 DNA: TGTGCCAGCAGCTGGTCCGGGACAGTTAACACTGAAGCTTTCTTT

clone size: -
D gene: -
V gene: TRBV5-1
J gene: TRBJ2-1
CDR3 protein: CASSPTVSGNYNEQFF
CDR3 DNA: TGCGCCAGCAGCCCCACGGTTAGCGGAAACTACAATGAGCAGTTCTTC

clone size: -
D gene: TRBD1
V gene: TRBV5-1
J gene: TRBJ2-5
CDR3 protein: CASSLEGQVATQYF
CDR3 DNA: TGCGCCAGCAGCTTGGAAGGACAGGTAGCGACCCAGTACTTC

clone size: -
D gene: -
V gene: TRBV5-5
J gene: TRBJ2-3
CDR3 protein: CASSLGDTQYF
CDR3 DNA: TGTGCCAGCAGCCTCGGGGATACGCAGTATTTT

clone size: few
D gene: -
V gene: TRBV28
J gene: TRBJ1-5
CDR3 protein: CASSFRGINQPQHF
CDR3 DNA: TGTGCCAGCAGTTTTAGGGGAATCAATCAGCCCCAGCATTTT

clone size: -
D gene: -
V gene: TRBV12-5
J gene: TRBJ2-3
CDR3 protein: CASGSDSSTDTQYF
CDR3 DNA: TGTGCTAGTGGTTCAGACAGTAGCACAGATACGCAGTATTTT

clone size: -
D gene: TRBD1
V gene: TRBV27
J gene: TRBJ2-3
CDR3 protein: CASMTGTGLVDTQYF
CDR3 DNA: TGTGCCAGCATGACCGGGACAGGGTTGGTAGATACGCAGTATTTT

clone size: -
D gene: TRBD1
V gene: TRBV5-1
J gene: TRBJ1-6
CDR3 protein: CASSKGQGAAYNSPLHF
CDR3 DNA: TGCGCCAGCAGCAAAGGACAGGGGGCGGCTTATAATTCACCCCTCCACTTT

clone size: -
D gene: -
V gene: TRBV28
J gene: TRBJ2-7
CDR3 protein: CASRSSGAYEQYF
CDR3 DNA: TGTGCCAGCAGATCCTCAGGGGCCTACGAGCAGTACTTC

clone size: few
D gene: -
V gene: TRBV3-1/TRBV3-2
J gene: TRBJ1-5
CDR3 protein: CASSQGRLSWPQHF
CDR3 DNA: TGTGCCAGCAGCCAAGGGAGGTTGAGTTGGCCCCAGCATTTT

clone size: -
D gene: -
V gene: TRBV19
J gene: TRBJ2-7
CDR3 protein: CASSFVAAGFRREQYF
CDR3 DNA: TGTGCCAGTAGTTTCGTTGCGGCTGGCTTCCGCCGCGAGCAGTACTTC

clone size: -
D gene: TRBD1
V gene: TRBV11-2
J gene: TRBJ2-7
CDR3 protein: CASSNPTRDRTSEQYF
CDR3 DNA: TGTGCCAGCAGTAACCCAACCCGGGACAGGACTTCCGAGCAGTACTTC

clone size: -
D gene: -
V gene: TRBV30
J gene: TRBJ1-1
CDR3 protein: CAWSGQTNTEAFF
CDR3 DNA: TGTGCCTGGAGTGGTCAGACTAACACTGAAGCTTTCTTT

clone size: -
D gene: -
V gene: TRBV10-3
J gene: TRBJ1-2
CDR3 protein: CAIGSTAGGDGYTF
CDR3 DNA: TGTGCCATCGGTTCGACGGCGGGTGGGGATGGCTACACCTTC

clone size: -
D gene: -
V gene: TRBV28
J gene: TRBJ2-7
CDR3 protein: CASISDTYEQYF
CDR3 DNA: TGTGCCAGCATCTCGGACACCTACGAGCAGTACTTC

clone size: -
D gene: -
V gene: TRBV7-9
J gene: TRBJ2-3
CDR3 protein: CASSSGIDTQYF
CDR3 DNA: TGTGCCAGCAGCTCCGGGATAGATACGCAGTATTTT

clone size: -
D gene: TRBD2
V gene: TRBV10-3
J gene: TRBJ2-1
CDR3 protein: CAISESRGSGISNEQFF
CDR3 DNA: TGTGCCATCAGTGAGTCGAGGGGTAGCGGGATCTCCAATGAGCAGTTCTTC

clone size: -
D gene: -
V gene: TRBV30
J gene: TRBJ1-2
CDR3 protein: CAWSVQGGIYGYTF
CDR3 DNA: TGTGCCTGGAGTGTACAGGGCGGCATCTATGGCTACACCTTC

clone size: -
D gene: TRBD2
V gene: TRBV3-1/TRBV3-2
J gene: TRBJ2-3
CDR3 protein: CASSPGLAGLDTQYF
CDR3 DNA: TGTGCCAGCAGCCCGGGACTAGCGGGCCTAGATACGCAGTATTTT

clone size: -
D gene: TRBD1
V gene: TRBV6-5
J gene: TRBJ1-2
CDR3 protein: CASIMTGMATF
CDR3 DNA: TGTGCCAGCATCATGACAGGGATGGCCACCTTC

clone size: -
D gene: TRBD2
V gene: TRBV9
J gene: TRBJ2-7
CDR3 protein: CASSVLAGDEQYF
CDR3 DNA: TGTGCCAGCAGCGTTCTAGCGGGAGACGAGCAGTACTTC